This T cell receptor beta chain was identified during a study of breast tumors, draining lymph nodes, adjacent tissues. Findings and limits, study-wide: Findings are consistent with lymph node origin and intratumoral expansion of most tumor T cells. Tumor T cell lymph node origin was a supported hypothesis, not proven. Compared with lymph nodes, tumors were less diverse; compared with nontumor tissue, more. Tumor and nontumor repertoires were significantly more similar in luminal-like than in basal-like breast cancer.

This clonotype was observed many times. Its target is unknown. A single record per CDR3 protein comes from TCRdb applying MiXCR to the multiplex PCR reads. The table shows fewer than 25,000 distinct CDR3 sequences, with about 41% occurring only once. This sequence originates from a female donor with breast cancer. Some clones in this sample may be carry-over from other donors' samples. The sequenced sample consisted of breast tumor tissue.

Written as DNA, the CDR3 is TGTGCCAGCAGCTTGGCCCTTCCGTGGTGGGGAGTTACCGGGGAGCTGTTTTTT. Translated: CASSLALPWWGVTGELFF. The genes are TRBV5-6 and TRBJ2-2; D is possibly TRBD2 (5 bases). Trimming removed 0 bases from V and 5 bases from J, with 20 bases in between. Looked up from germline, CDR1 is SGHDT and CDR2 is YYEEEE. CDR3 length equals 18 residues.